These 18 T cell receptor beta chains came from one sample sequenced in a study of PD-1 blockade in classical Hodgkin lymphoma. Time point of the sample: newly diagnosed, previously untreated cHL patient sample. It was by magnetic negative selection that CD4+ T cells were purified from thawed PBMCs. TCRdb keeps only in-frame clones here, not all; method: immunoSEQ multiplex PCR. The table includes under 35,000 clones, roughly 90% detected once. Sequenced material: CD4+ T cells from blood. These receptor sequences come from a human donor with classical Hodgkin lymphoma.

The rearrangement links TRBV5-1 to TRBJ2-1, with 11 bases that match TRBD2. The CDR3 consists of 17 residues. CDR1 and CDR2 from the germline V gene are SGHRS and YFSETQ. V trimming: 4 bases; J trimming: 6 bases; junction bases outside the gene matches: 12. The CDR3 spells CASSDGQTLAGVNEQFF. Written as DNA, the CDR3 is TGCGCCAGCAGCGACGGGCAGACACTAGCGGGAGTCAATGAGCAGTTCTTC.

V is TRBV10-3 and J is TRBJ2-3, with 8 bases matching TRBD2. The J segment lost 1 base and the V segment lost 10 bases, leaving 10 bases of the junction unmatched. This CDR3 has 15 residues. The V gene's germline CDR1 is ENHRY and CDR2 SYGVKD. The CDR3 DNA is TGTGCCACCAGAAAAGCGGGAGTCGGCACAGATACGCAGTATTTT. Its translation: CATRKAGVGTDTQYF.

The chain uses TRBV7-2 and TRBJ1-4; maybe TRBD1 (6 bases). Per the germline V gene, CDR1 is SGHTA and CDR2 is FQGNSA. V lost 3 bases and J lost 7, with 12 bases in between. The CDR3 runs to 14 residues. The DNA for the CDR3 is TGTGCCAGCAGCTTGGACAGCCGGGGTGAAAAACTGTTTTTT. This codes for CASSLDSRGEKLFF.

This rearrangement joins TRBV19 to TRBJ1-4; D gene ambiguous. The CDR3 runs 15 residues. The germline V gene encodes CDR1 LNHDA and CDR2 SQIVND (reference sequence). V was trimmed by 5 bases and J by 8 bases, leaving 18 bases between them. This CDR3 reads CASSPAAGRVEKLFF. The CDR3 coding sequence is TGTGCCAGTAGTCCGGCAGCCGGGAGAGTCGAAAAACTGTTTTTT.

The V call is TRBV9, the J call TRBJ2-5; D might be TRBD1 (6 bases). Germline lookup yields CDR1 SGDLS and CDR2 YYNGEE. The V end was cut by 4 bases, the J end by 0 bases, with 10 bases between. The CDR3 consists of 14 residues. CDR3 amino acids: CASSPGDNQETQYF. In nucleotides, the CDR3 is TGTGCCAGCAGCCCAGGGGACAACCAAGAGACCCAGTACTTC.

J is TRBJ1-5 and V is TRBV10-3; a possible D gene is TRBD1 (5 bases). The CDR3 length is 13 residues. V lost 4 bases, J lost 5 bases, and 9 bases lay in between. Germline CDR1 and CDR2: ENHRY and SYGVKD. CDR3 in DNA: TGTGCCATCAGTGGGCAGGGTGATCAGCCCCAGCATTTT. Amino acid sequence: CAISGQGDQPQHF.

This clone was found a few times. The J gene is TRBJ2-7, the V gene TRBV5-4, with TRBD2 identical over 11 bases. The CDR3 length is 15 residues. V dropped 4 bases and J dropped 0; count of bases not matched to a gene: 3. Germline V CDR1 and CDR2: SGHNT, YYREEE (reference sequence). In nucleotides, the CDR3 is TGTGCCAGCAGCCCTACTAGCGGGAGCTCCTACGAGCAGTACTTC. It encodes CASSPTSGSSYEQYF.

This clone was detected only once. Other DNA sequences in this sample translate to the same CDR3. V usage is TRBV28 and J usage is TRBJ2-7, with 9 bases fitting TRBD1. CDR1 is MDHEN, CDR2 SYDVKM, per germline. The V gene end was trimmed by 5 bases and the J gene end by 2 bases; junction bases not matched to a gene: 7. The CDR3 is 15 amino acids. The CDR3 nucleotides are TGTGCCAGCAGTCCGCCGGGACAGGGTACCTACGAGCAGTACTTC. It codes for CASSPPGQGTYEQYF.

V is TRBV19 and J is TRBJ1-2; a weak D match, TRBD1 (6 bases). Deletions cut 7 bases from V and 6 bases from J, with 21 bases between. The CDR3 is 15 amino acids. Germline V CDR1 and CDR2: LNHDA, SQIVND (reference sequence). The CDR3 loop is CASTPRGAGMDGYTF. The CDR3 region has the DNA TGTGCCAGTACCCCTAGGGGGGCCGGCATGGATGGCTACACCTTC.

J is TRBJ2-7 and V is TRBV7-3, with TRBD1 matching over 8 bases. The germline V gene has CDR1 SGHTA and CDR2 FQGTGA. The CDR3 has 15 amino acids. The ends lost 4 bases at V and 0 bases at J; junction bases unmatched: 5. As DNA, the CDR3 is TGTGCCAGCAGCTCCGGGACAGGTCCCTCCTACGAGCAGTACTTC. Its translation is CASSSGTGPSYEQYF. Combining the CDR3 with reference TRBV7-3 and TRBJ2-7 gives the whole variable domain GAGVSQTPSNKVTEKGKYVELRCDPISGHTALYWYRQSLGQGPEFLIYFQGTGAADDSGLPNDRFFAVRPEGSVSTLKIQRTERGDSAVYLCASSSGTGPSYEQYFGPGTRLTVT.

J is TRBJ2-7 and V is TRBV2; 7 bases agree with TRBD1. J lost 6 bases, V lost 7 bases, and 15 bases had no gene match. Germline-derived CDR1 and CDR2 are SNHLY and FYNNEI. This CDR3 spans 15 amino acids. CDR3 loop: CASTITQGPGGEQYF. Here the CDR3 DNA reads TGTGCCAGCACGATCACACAGGGCCCAGGGGGCGAGCAGTACTTC.

This chain connects TRBV7-2 to TRBJ2-3; D gene ambiguous. Germline loops: CDR1 SGHTA, CDR2 FQGNSA. The V and J ends lost 2 bases and 5 bases respectively, with 5 bases between them. The CDR3 is 12 residues long. CDR3 loop: CASSLSRDTQYF. As DNA, the CDR3 is TGTGCCAGCAGCTTATCCCGAGATACGCAGTATTTT.

V and J are TRBV2 and TRBJ2-3; possibly TRBD2 for D (5 bases). This CDR3 spans 13 amino acids. Germline V gene sequence: CDR1 SNHLY, CDR2 FYNNEI. V gave up 6 bases and J gave up 0 bases, with 7 bases separating them. CDR3 region: CASRRVSTDTQYF. CDR3 nucleotides: TGTGCCAGCAGGAGGGTGAGCACAGATACGCAGTATTTT.

The DNA of the CDR3 is TGCGCCAGCAGCCAAGATAACAGGGGGTTCGAGTACGAGCAGTACTTC. Translation: CASSQDNRGFEYEQYF. The genes are TRBV4-3 and TRBJ2-7; 8 nucleotides line up with TRBD1. J lost 4 bases, V lost 0 bases, and 8 bases had no gene match. The CDR3 has 16 amino acids. The V gene's germline CDR1 is LGHNA and CDR2 YSLEER.

The chain links TRBV15 to TRBJ1-3, with 10 positions matching TRBD1. This CDR3 is built from 16 residues. Germline V gives CDR1 LNHNV, CDR2 YYDKDF (reference sequence). V trimming: 3 bases; J trimming: 0 bases; junction bases outside the gene matches: 2. The CDR3 region is CATSRGQGSSGNTIYF. In nucleotides, the CDR3 is TGTGCCACCAGCAGGGGACAGGGGAGCTCTGGAAACACCATATATTTT.

The chain combines TRBV28 with TRBJ1-4; 7 bases match TRBD1. Germline trimming cut 6 bases from V and 8 bases from J; bases unmatched to any gene: 9. The V gene's germline CDR1 is MDHEN and CDR2 SYDVKM. This CDR3 region has 14 residues. The CDR3, as DNA: TGTGCCAGCAGGAGCGGAGGGGGCTGGGAAAAACTGTTTTTT. It codes for CASRSGGGWEKLFF.

The chain combines TRBV6-1 with TRBJ2-7; no reliable D call. CDR3 size: 13 residues. From germline, CDR1 is MNHNS and CDR2 SASEGT. Trimming took off 2 bases at V and 4 bases at J, with 9 bases between the two ends. CDR3 nucleotide sequence: TGTGCCAGCAGTGAACTGGGCGCTTACGAGCAGTACTTC. Its translation is CASSELGAYEQYF.

This chain connects TRBV5-6 to TRBJ2-3, with D perhaps being TRBD1 or TRBD2 (5 bases each). Germline V gives CDR1 SGHDT, CDR2 YYEEEE. CDR3 size: 15 residues. The V gene lost 1 base and the J gene lost 4 bases, with 13 bases spanning the gap. CDR3 coding DNA: TGTGCCAGCAGCTTGAACAGGTTGGGACCAGATACGCAGTATTTT. Its protein product is CASSLNRLGPDTQYF.